A single sample is the source of the 6 T cell receptor beta chains below, sequenced in a study of breast tumors, draining lymph nodes, adjacent tissues. In TCRdb, the multiplex PCR reads were re-called with MiXCR into one record per CDR3 protein. This sample has around 120,000 distinct CDR3 sequences; 20% occur once, and the top ten carry 3% to 4%. The lymph nodes were axillary draining lymph nodes from breast cancer patients. The sample comprised axillary lymph node tissue. These receptors originate from a female donor with breast cancer. Some clones in this sample may be carry-over from other donors' samples.

This clonotype was observed a handful of times. The chain links TRBV11-2 to TRBJ1-5; the D is unclear. This CDR3 is 13 amino acids long. Between the trimmed V and J ends, which lost 1 base and 4 bases, there was a span of 5 bases. Germline CDR1 SGHAT, CDR2 FQNNGV. CDR3 sequence (DNA): TGTGCCAGCAGCTTAGCGAGAAATCAGCCCCAGCATTTT. It yields the protein CASSLARNQPQHF.

This clonotype was recorded a few times. The J gene is TRBJ2-2, the V gene TRBV6-5; D tentatively reads TRBD1 or TRBD2 (5 bases each). Germline assignment: CDR1 MNHEY and CDR2 SVGAGI. The CDR3 is 15 residues long. Trimming removed 6 bases at V and 4 bases at J, with 15 bases between. The CDR3 reads CASRLFPGPTGELFF. CDR3 coding DNA: TGTGCCAGCAGACTCTTCCCGGGACCCACCGGGGAGCTGTTTTTT.

There are many counts of this clonotype. This chain links TRBV9 with TRBJ2-5; 7 nucleotides match TRBD2. CDR1 and CDR2 (germline): SGDLS, YYNGEE. The V gene end was trimmed by 2 bases and the J gene end by 1 base; junction bases not matched to a gene: 2. The CDR3 runs 14 residues. CDR3 DNA: TGTGCCAGCAGCGTCGGGACTATCCAAGAGACCCAGTACTTC. Translating it yields CASSVGTIQETQYF.

In this sample, this clonotype turned up many times. The chain has TRBV19 and TRBJ1-5; perhaps TRBD1 as D (6 bases). The germline V gene has CDR1 LNHDA and CDR2 SQIVND (reference sequence). V lost 9 bases and J 1 base, leaving 16 bases between the germline ends. The CDR3 is 15 amino acids. The DNA of the CDR3 is TGTGCCAGCCTAAACAGGGTGCGAAGCAATCAGCCCCAGCATTTT. The encoded protein is CASLNRVRSNQPQHF.

This clonotype appeared once. With a much larger clone just one base away, this may be a read error. The rearrangement uses TRBV20-1 and TRBJ1-2; a weak D match, TRBD1 (5 bases). CDR1 is DFQATT, CDR2 SNEGSKA, per germline (reference sequence). The CDR3 runs to 12 residues. Here the CDR3 DNA reads TGCAGTACTAGAAGACAGAACTATGGCTACACCTTC. Its protein product is CSTRRQNYGYTF.

This clonotype was recorded many times. J is TRBJ1-3 and V is TRBV19; D is ambiguous. CDR3 length: 15 residues. Per germline, CDR1 LNHDA and CDR2 SQIVND (reference sequence). Deletions cut 2 bases from V and 0 bases from J, with 8 bases between. CDR3 protein: CASSITRFSGNTIYF. The CDR3 nucleotides are TGTGCCAGTAGTATAACAAGGTTCTCTGGAAACACCATATATTTT.